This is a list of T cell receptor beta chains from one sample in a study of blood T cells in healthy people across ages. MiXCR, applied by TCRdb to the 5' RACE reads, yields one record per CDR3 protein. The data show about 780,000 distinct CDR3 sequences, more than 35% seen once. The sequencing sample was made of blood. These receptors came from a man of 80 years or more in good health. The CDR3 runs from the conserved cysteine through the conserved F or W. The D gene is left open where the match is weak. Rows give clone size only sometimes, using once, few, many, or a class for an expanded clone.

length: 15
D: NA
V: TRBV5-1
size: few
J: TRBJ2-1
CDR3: CASSPVGSSYNEQFF
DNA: TGCGCCAGCTCCCCAGTTGGGAGCTCCTACAATGAGCAGTTCTTC

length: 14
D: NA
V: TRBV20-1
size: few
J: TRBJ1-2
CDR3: CSADPSGRGYGYTF
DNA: TGCAGTGCTGACCCCAGCGGCCGTGGCTATGGCTACACCTTC

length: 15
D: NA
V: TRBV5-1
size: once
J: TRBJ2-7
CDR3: CASSKGSGTSYEQYF
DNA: TGCGCCAGCAGCAAGGGTTCCGGGACAAGCTACGAGCAGTACTTC

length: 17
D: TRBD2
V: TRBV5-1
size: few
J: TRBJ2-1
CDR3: CASSSSLAGGTYNEQFF
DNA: TGCGCCAGCAGCTCCTCACTAGCGGGAGGTACCTACAATGAGCAGTTCTTC

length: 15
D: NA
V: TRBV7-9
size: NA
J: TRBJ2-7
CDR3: CASSLRQGRPYEQYF
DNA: TGTGCCAGCAGCTTAAGGCAGGGTAGGCCCTACGAGCAGTACTTC

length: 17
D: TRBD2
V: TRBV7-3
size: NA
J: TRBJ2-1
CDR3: CASSSPLAGGVYNEQFF
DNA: TGTGCCAGCAGCTCACCCTTAGCGGGAGGGGTCTACAATGAGCAGTTCTTC

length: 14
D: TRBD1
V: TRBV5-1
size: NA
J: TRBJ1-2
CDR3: CASNTPQGINGYTF
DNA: TGCGCCAGCAACACGCCACAGGGGATCAATGGCTACACCTTC

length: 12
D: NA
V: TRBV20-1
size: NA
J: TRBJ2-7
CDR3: CSASDFSYEQYF
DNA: TGCAGTGCTAGCGACTTCTCCTACGAGCAGTACTTC

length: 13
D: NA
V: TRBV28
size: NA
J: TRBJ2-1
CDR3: CASSSPGPREQFF
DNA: TGTGCCAGCAGTTCGCCGGGCCCCCGGGAGCAGTTCTTC

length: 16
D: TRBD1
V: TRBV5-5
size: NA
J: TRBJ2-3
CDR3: CASSLALGTAMDTQYF
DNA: TGTGCCAGCAGCCTAGCATTGGGGACAGCGATGGATACGCAGTATTTT

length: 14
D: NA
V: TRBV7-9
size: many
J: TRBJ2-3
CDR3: CASSQKGRTDTQYF
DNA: TGTGCCAGCAGCCAGAAGGGACGCACAGATACGCAGTATTTT

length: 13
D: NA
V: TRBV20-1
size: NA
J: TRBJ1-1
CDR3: CSTNREMNTEAFF
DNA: TGCAGTACCAACAGGGAAATGAACACTGAAGCTTTCTTT

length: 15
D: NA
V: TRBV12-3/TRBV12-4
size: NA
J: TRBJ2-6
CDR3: CASSLFPSGANVLTF
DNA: TGTGCCAGCAGTTTGTTTCCATCTGGGGCCAACGTCCTGACTTTC

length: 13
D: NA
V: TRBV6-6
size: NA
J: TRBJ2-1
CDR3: CASSYGGAYEQFF
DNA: TGTGCCAGCAGTTACGGGGGGGCCTATGAGCAGTTCTTC

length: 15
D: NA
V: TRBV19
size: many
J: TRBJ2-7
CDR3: CASSIVYSSSYEQYF
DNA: TGTGCCAGTAGTATAGTCTACTCGAGCTCCTACGAGCAGTACTTC

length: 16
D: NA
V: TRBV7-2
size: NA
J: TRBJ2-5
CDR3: CASSQELGGYKNEQYF
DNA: TGTGCCAGCAGCCAAGAACTAGGGGGGTACAAGAATGAGCAGTACTTC

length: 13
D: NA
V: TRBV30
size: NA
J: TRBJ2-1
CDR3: CAWNQGIDHEQFF
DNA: TGTGCCTGGAACCAGGGAATTGACCATGAGCAGTTCTTC

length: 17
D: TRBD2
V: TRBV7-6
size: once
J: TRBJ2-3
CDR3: CASSSRGGTSGTDTQYF
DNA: TGTGCCAGCAGCTCCCGTGGCGGGACTAGCGGCACAGATACGCAGTATTTT

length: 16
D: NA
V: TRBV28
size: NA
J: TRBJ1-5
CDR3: CASRPIRHGSNQPQHF
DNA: TGTGCCAGCAGACCCATCCGGCACGGTAGCAATCAGCCCCAGCATTTT

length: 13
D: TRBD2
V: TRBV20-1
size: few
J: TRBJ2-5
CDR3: CSASGRPWETQYF
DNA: TGCAGTGCTTCCGGGAGGCCGTGGGAGACCCAGTACTTC

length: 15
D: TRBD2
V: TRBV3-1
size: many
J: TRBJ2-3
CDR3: CASSQGGGRTDTQYF
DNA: TGTGCCAGCAGCCAAGGGGGCGGGAGGACAGATACGCAGTATTTT

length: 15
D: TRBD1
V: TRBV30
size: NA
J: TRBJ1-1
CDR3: CAWRGQGGWDTEAFF
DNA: TGTGCCTGGAGAGGACAGGGAGGTTGGGACACTGAAGCTTTCTTT

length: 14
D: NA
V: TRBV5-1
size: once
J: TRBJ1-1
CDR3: CASQLNLGDTEAFF
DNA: TGCGCCAGCCAATTAAACTTAGGGGACACTGAAGCTTTCTTT

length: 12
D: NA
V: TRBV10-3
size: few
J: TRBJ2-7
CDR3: CAISQQGDEQYF
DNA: TGTGCCATCAGTCAACAGGGTGACGAGCAGTACTTC

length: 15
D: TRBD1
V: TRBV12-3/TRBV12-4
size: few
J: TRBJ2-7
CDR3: CASSPRTGDLGEQYF
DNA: TGTGCCAGCAGTCCCCGAACAGGGGATCTTGGCGAGCAGTACTTC

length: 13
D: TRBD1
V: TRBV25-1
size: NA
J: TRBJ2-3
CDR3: CASSVSTGQTQYF
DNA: TGTGCCAGCAGTGTTTCGACAGGGCAGACGCAGTATTTT

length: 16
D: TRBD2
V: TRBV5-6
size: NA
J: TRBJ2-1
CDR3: CASRETGTSEGNEQFF
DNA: TGTGCCAGCAGGGAAACCGGGACTAGCGAGGGGAATGAGCAGTTCTTC

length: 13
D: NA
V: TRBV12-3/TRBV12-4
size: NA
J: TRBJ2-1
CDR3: CASSLTIVNEQFF
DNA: TGTGCCAGCAGCCTGACTATCGTCAATGAGCAGTTCTTC

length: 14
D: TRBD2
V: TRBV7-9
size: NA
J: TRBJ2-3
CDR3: CASSQLALTDTQYF
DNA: TGTGCCAGCAGCCAACTAGCGCTCACAGATACGCAGTATTTT

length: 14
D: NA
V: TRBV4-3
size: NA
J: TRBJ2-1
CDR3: CASSQEVRYNEQFF
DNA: TGCGCCAGCAGCCAAGAGGTCAGGTACAATGAGCAGTTCTTC

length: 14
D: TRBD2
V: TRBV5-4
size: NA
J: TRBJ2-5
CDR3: CATRLAGEVETQYF
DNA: TGTGCCACCAGACTAGCGGGAGAGGTTGAGACCCAGTACTTC

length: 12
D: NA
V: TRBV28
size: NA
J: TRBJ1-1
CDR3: CASGPRITRAFF
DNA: TGTGCCAGCGGACCAAGAATCACGCGAGCTTTCTTT

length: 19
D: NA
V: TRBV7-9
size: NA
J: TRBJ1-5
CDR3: CASSLGSFQGRESNQPQHF
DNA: TGTGCCAGCAGCTTGGGATCCTTTCAGGGGAGGGAGAGCAATCAGCCCCAGCATTTT

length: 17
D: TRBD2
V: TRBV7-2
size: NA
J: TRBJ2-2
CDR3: CASSLGTSGMNTGELFF
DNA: TGTGCCAGCAGCCTCGGGACTAGCGGGATGAACACCGGGGAGCTGTTTTTT

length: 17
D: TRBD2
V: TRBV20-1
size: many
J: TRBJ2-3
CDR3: CSASEGLAGGATDTQYF
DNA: TGCAGTGCTAGTGAAGGACTAGCGGGAGGAGCAACAGATACGCAGTATTTT

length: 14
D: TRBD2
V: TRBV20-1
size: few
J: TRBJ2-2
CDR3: CSAKGLAGGGELFF
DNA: TGCAGTGCTAAAGGACTAGCGGGGGGCGGGGAGCTGTTTTTT

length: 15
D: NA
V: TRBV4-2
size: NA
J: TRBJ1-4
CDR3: CACSQDTRRNEKLFF
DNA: TGTGCCTGCAGCCAAGATACAAGGAGAAATGAAAAACTGTTTTTT

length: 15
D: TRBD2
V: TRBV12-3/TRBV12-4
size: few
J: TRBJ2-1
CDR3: CASSPTSVSYNEQFF
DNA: TGTGCCAGCAGCCCAACTAGCGTCTCCTACAATGAGCAGTTCTTC

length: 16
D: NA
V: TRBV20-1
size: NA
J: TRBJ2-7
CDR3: CSASSGQKVGDYEQYF
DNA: TGCAGTGCTAGTTCGGGACAAAAAGTGGGTGACTACGAGCAGTACTTC

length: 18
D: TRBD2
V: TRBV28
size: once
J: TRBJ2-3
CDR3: CASSLLVSGSPSTDTQYF
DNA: TGTGCCAGCAGTTTATTGGTCAGCGGGAGTCCCAGCACAGATACGCAGTATTTT

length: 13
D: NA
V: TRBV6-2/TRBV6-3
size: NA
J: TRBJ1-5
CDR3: CASRRRSNQPQHF
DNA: TGTGCCAGTCGAAGGCGGAGCAATCAGCCCCAGCATTTT

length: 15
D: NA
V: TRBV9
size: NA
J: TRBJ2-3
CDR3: CASSGRQGGVDTQYF
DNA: TGTGCCAGCAGCGGAAGACAGGGAGGGGTAGATACGCAGTATTTT

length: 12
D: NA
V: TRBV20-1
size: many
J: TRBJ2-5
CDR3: CSAMRTRVAQYF
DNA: TGCAGTGCTATGAGGACTCGAGTTGCCCAGTACTTC

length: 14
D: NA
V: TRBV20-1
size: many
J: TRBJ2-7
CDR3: CSAADGRPPYEQYF
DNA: TGCAGTGCCGCGGACGGCCGTCCCCCCTACGAGCAGTACTTC

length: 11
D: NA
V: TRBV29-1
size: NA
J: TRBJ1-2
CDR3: CSVEGARGYTF
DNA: TGCAGCGTTGAAGGGGCAAGGGGCTACACCTTC

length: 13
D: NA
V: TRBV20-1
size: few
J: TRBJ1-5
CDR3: CSARGSSIPAQHF
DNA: TGCAGTGCTAGGGGGAGTTCCATCCCAGCCCAGCATTTT

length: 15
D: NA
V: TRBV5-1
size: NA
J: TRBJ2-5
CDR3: CASSLRPGTQETQYF
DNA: TGCGCCAGCAGCTTAAGGCCAGGTACTCAAGAGACCCAGTACTTC

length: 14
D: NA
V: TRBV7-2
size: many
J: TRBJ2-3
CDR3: CASSLVPETDTQYF
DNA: TGTGCCAGCAGCTTAGTACCAGAAACAGATACGCAGTATTTT

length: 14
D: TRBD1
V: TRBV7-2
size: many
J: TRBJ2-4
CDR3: CASTIGTGANIQYF
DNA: TGTGCCAGCACCATAGGGACAGGGGCGAACATTCAGTACTTC

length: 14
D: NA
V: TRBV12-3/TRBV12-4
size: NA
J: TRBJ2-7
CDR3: CASSYRGAFYEQYF
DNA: TGTGCCAGCAGTTACCGAGGGGCGTTCTACGAGCAGTACTTC

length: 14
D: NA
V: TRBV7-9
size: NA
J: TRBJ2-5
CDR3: CASSPSTGDNEQYF
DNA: TGTGCCAGCAGCCCTTCCACTGGGGACAATGAGCAGTACTTC

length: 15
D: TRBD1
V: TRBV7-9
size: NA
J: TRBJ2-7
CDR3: CASSSQGEISYEQYF
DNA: TGTGCCAGCAGCAGTCAGGGGGAGATCTCCTACGAGCAGTACTTC

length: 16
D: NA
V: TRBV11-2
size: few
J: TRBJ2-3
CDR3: CASSFFFGQHADTQYF
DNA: TGTGCCAGCAGCTTCTTTTTCGGACAACACGCAGATACGCAGTATTTT

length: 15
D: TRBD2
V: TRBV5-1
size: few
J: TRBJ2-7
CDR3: CASRYASGTRFEQYF
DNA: TGCGCCAGCAGGTATGCAAGCGGGACCAGGTTCGAGCAGTACTTC

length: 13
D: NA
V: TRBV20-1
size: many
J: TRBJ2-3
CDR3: CSAKGVFADTQYF
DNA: TGCAGTGCAAAAGGGGTGTTCGCAGATACGCAGTATTTT

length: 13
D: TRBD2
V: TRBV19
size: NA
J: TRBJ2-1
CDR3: CATGLAGGYEQFF
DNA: TGTGCCACCGGACTAGCGGGAGGTTATGAGCAGTTCTTC

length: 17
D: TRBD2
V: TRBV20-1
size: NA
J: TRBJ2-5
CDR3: CSARGQILAGLVDEQYF
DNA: TGCAGTGCTAGAGGTCAAATACTAGCGGGACTTGTAGATGAGCAGTACTTC

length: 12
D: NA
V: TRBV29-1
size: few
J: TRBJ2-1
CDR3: CSGCSGVYEQFF
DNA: TGCAGCGGCTGTTCCGGCGTCTATGAGCAGTTCTTC